The entry that follows covers one T cell receptor (beta chain) sequence. Its specificity is unknown. The data stem from a study of PD-1 blockade in classical Hodgkin lymphoma. Regarding the study as a whole: With CD4+ cells, TCR diversity rose significantly by C4D1, but not with CD8+ cells. Relapsed/refractory patients reportedly had the lowest baseline TCR diversity, below newly diagnosed patients, who were below healthy donors. Exclusion was applied to patients who started nivolumab under 1 year after ASCT. Complete responders started with a diversity level that resembled newly diagnosed patients at baseline.

Relapse after autologous stem cell transplantation occurred in every patient, and brentuximab vedotin exposure varied. Only in-frame clones appear in the TCRdb table, and some are missing; sequencing was by immunoSEQ multiplex PCR. The data hold about 99,000 clones, with approximately 80% observed a single time. Looked up from germline, CDR1 is SGHRS and CDR2 is YFSETQ. V lost 0 bases and J 6 bases, leaving 4 bases between the germline ends. This CDR3 is built from 12 residues. V is TRBV5-1 and J is TRBJ2-1; D is unresolved. This receptor was obtained from a human donor with classical Hodgkin lymphoma. The source was peripheral blood mononuclear cells (PBMCs), collected before the second cycle of nivolumab. CDR3 nucleotides: TGCGCCAGCAGCTTGGGAGTCAATGAGCAGTTCTTC. Its protein is CASSLGVNEQFF.